The next 19 T cell receptor beta chains were all read from a single sample in a study of blood T cell repertoires in COVID-19. Clones were sequenced by immunoSEQ multiplex PCR, and TCRdb holds only the in-frame ones, with some missing. The sample contains around 120,000 clones, about 83% of which appear only once. Sequencing was performed on peripheral blood. The receptors come from a man in his forties with active or convalescent COVID-19.

The rearrangement joins TRBV7-9 to TRBJ1-4; unclear D gene. V shed 5 bases and J shed 3 bases, with 10 bases lying between them. From germline, CDR1 is SEHNR and CDR2 FQNEAQ (reference sequence). The CDR3 is made up of 14 amino acids. The CDR3 loop reads CASSPIGANEKLFF. CDR3 in DNA: TGTGCCAGCAGCCCCATCGGGGCTAATGAAAAACTGTTTTTT. The variable domain in full, with the rest retrieved from reference TRBV7-9 and TRBJ1-4, is DTGVSQNPRHKITKRGQNVTFRCDPISEHNRLYWYRQTLGQGPEFLTYFQNEAQLEKSRLLSDRFSAERPKGSFSTLEIQRTEQGDSAMYLCASSPIGANEKLFFGSGTQLSVL.

The chain joins TRBV19 to TRBJ1-5, with 10 nucleotides matching TRBD1. CDR3 size: 16 residues. Germline assignment: CDR1 LNHDA and CDR2 SQIVND (reference sequence). With 7 bases clipped from V and 6 bases from J, the junction kept 12 bases outside the gene matches. CDR3 region: CASKATTGGESQPQHF. CDR3 bases: TGTGCCAGTAAAGCAACGACAGGGGGCGAAAGTCAGCCCCAGCATTTT.

J is TRBJ2-3 and V is TRBV7-9, with 7 bases fitting TRBD2. The trim removed 5 bases at V and 4 bases at J, leaving 15 bases unmatched. From germline, CDR1 is SEHNR and CDR2 FQNEAQ (reference sequence). This CDR3 is 17 amino acids long. The CDR3 DNA reads TGTGCCAGCAGCCCAATGACTAGCAAGGGAGTCCCAGATACGCAGTATTTT. This codes for CASSPMTSKGVPDTQYF.

The chain links TRBV5-1 to TRBJ2-1; TRBD1 matches 9 bases. Germline lookup yields CDR1 SGHRS and CDR2 YFSETQ. This CDR3 has 15 residues. The junction had 8 bases not matched to a gene; V was cut back by 4 bases and J by 6 bases. The CDR3 DNA is TGCGCCAGCAGCATCCGGGACAGGGTCACCAATGAGCAGTTCTTC. Its protein product is CASSIRDRVTNEQFF.

V and J are TRBV19 and TRBJ1-5; no clear D. This CDR3 contains 12 residues. V lost 6 bases and J 7 bases, leaving 10 bases between the germline ends. Germline V lookup: CDR1 LNHDA, CDR2 SQIVND (reference sequence). The CDR3 protein is CASRQEAQPQHF. The DNA of the CDR3 is TGTGCCAGTAGGCAGGAGGCACAGCCCCAGCATTTT.

The V gene is TRBV3-1 (or the pseudogene TRBV3-2), the J gene TRBJ2-2; D is undetermined. V lost 0 bases to trimming and J lost 8 bases, with 13 bases between them. The germline V gene encodes CDR1 LGHDT and CDR2 YNNKEL (reference sequence). The CDR3 sequence is 15 residues long. The CDR3 nucleotides are TGTGCCAGCAGCCAAGATTTAACAGAGAGAGGGGAGCTGTTTTTT. The encoded protein is CASSQDLTERGELFF.

The V gene is TRBV7-2, the J gene TRBJ2-3; TRBD1 agrees at 9 bases. Germline CDR1 reads SGHTA; CDR2 reads FQGNSA. With V trimmed by 1 base and J by 2 bases, 4 bases remained unmatched. The CDR3 runs 16 residues. DNA for the CDR3: TGTGCCAGCAGCTTAGTAACAGGGGGCGTCACAGATACGCAGTATTTT. Residues: CASSLVTGGVTDTQYF. The full variable domain, rest sourced from reference TRBV7-2 and TRBJ2-3, is GAGVSQSPSNKVTEKGKDVELRCDPISGHTALYWYRQSLGQGLEFLIYFQGNSAPDKSGLPSDRFSAERTGGSVSTLTIQRTQQEDSAVYLCASSLVTGGVTDTQYFGPGTRLTVL.

V is TRBV5-4 and J is TRBJ2-1, with D possibly being TRBD1 (5 bases). In germline, CDR1 is SGHNT, CDR2 YYREEE (reference sequence). The CDR3 runs 16 residues. Trimming left V 4 bases short and J 2 bases short, with 16 bases between. This CDR3 reads CASSPPQGGTYNEQFF. CDR3 bases: TGTGCCAGCAGCCCCCCCCAGGGCGGCACCTACAATGAGCAGTTCTTC.

The chain couples TRBV27 to TRBJ1-6; maybe TRBD1 (5 bases). CDR1 and CDR2 from the germline V gene are MNHEY and SMNVEV (reference sequence). Trimming stripped 1 base from V and 10 bases from J, with 20 bases between. The CDR3 sequence is 17 residues long. The CDR3 DNA reads as TGTGCCAGCAGTTTATATGCAGGGAAGGGCCGGGGGTCACCCCTCCACTTT. It is translated as CASSLYAGKGRGSPLHF.

The chain recombines TRBV4-2 with TRBJ1-1; D perhaps matches TRBD1 (5 bases). The CDR3 loop spans 14 amino acids. The V gene lost 0 bases and the J gene lost 8 bases, with 13 bases spanning the gap. CDR1 and CDR2 (germline): LGHNA, YNFKEQ. The CDR3 coding sequence is TGTGCCAGCAGCCAAGAGGAGGGATGGGGCGAAGCTTTCTTT. Translating it yields CASSQEEGWGEAFF.

V gene TRBV13 combines with J gene TRBJ1-3; 8 nucleotides align to TRBD1. From germline, CDR1 is PRHDT and CDR2 FYEKMQ (reference sequence). The CDR3 has 16 amino acids. Unmatched junction bases numbered 4, after V lost 3 bases and J lost 0 bases. The CDR3: CASSFGQGHSGNTIYF. DNA of the CDR3: TGTGCCAGCAGCTTCGGACAGGGCCACTCTGGAAACACCATATATTTT.

In this sample, this clone turned up a few times. The genes are TRBV6-5 and TRBJ2-5; TRBD1 matches 9 bases. CDR1 and CDR2 (germline): MNHEY, SVGAGI. Germline trimming cut 6 bases from V and 4 bases from J; bases unmatched to any gene: 6. CDR3 length equals 14 residues. The CDR3 region is CASRTGGRPETQYF. DNA of the CDR3: TGTGCCAGCAGGACAGGGGGTCGACCAGAGACCCAGTACTTC.

J is TRBJ2-3 and V is TRBV6-5; 7 nucleotides agree with TRBD1. The CDR3 is 12 residues long. Germline V gene lookup returns CDR1 MNHEY and CDR2 SVGAGI. The junction had 11 bases not matched to a gene; V was cut back by 7 bases and J by 13 bases. CDR3 nucleotide sequence: TGTGCCAGCAAGGGCCCGGACAGGTTTAAGTATTTT. Residues: CASKGPDRFKYF.

The chain carries TRBV12-5 and TRBJ2-5, with 12 nucleotides matching TRBD1. The V gene end was trimmed by 1 base and the J gene end by 5 bases; junction bases not matched to a gene: 2. The germline V gene has CDR1 LGHNT and CDR2 FRNRAP. This CDR3 contains 15 residues. The CDR3 spells CASGLGGQGAETQYF. CDR3 coding DNA: TGTGCTAGTGGTTTGGGGGGACAGGGGGCTGAGACCCAGTACTTC.

The genes are TRBV5-6 and TRBJ1-1; the match to TRBD1 covers 9 bases. The CDR3 length is 15 residues. In germline, CDR1 is SGHDT, CDR2 YYEEEE. V was clipped by 2 bases and J by 1 base; unmatched bases: 3. The CDR3 DNA reads TGTGCCAGCAGCTTCTGGGACAGGGCGAACACTGAAGCTTTCTTT. This codes for CASSFWDRANTEAFF.

This chain uses TRBV10-3 with TRBJ2-7; 8 nucleotides line up with TRBD1. The V and J ends lost 0 bases and 2 bases, in that order; junction bases with no gene match: 3. Germline CDR1 ENHRY, CDR2 SYGVKD. The CDR3 extends over 15 amino acids. The CDR3, as DNA: TGTGCCATCAGTGAGTCTGGGACAGGACCCTACGAGCAGTACTTC. Translating it yields CAISESGTGPYEQYF.

The CDR3 coding sequence is TGCGCCAGCAGCTTGACAGGGCAAGAATCTTACCCCCACTTT. This translates into CASSLTGQESYPHF. The chain recombines TRBV5-1 with TRBJ1-6, with D tentatively TRBD1 (6 bases). The V and J ends lost 1 base and 18 bases respectively, with 20 bases between them. This CDR3 region has 14 residues. The germline V gene encodes CDR1 SGHRS and CDR2 YFSETQ.

The chain employs TRBV7-2 and TRBJ2-5, with TRBD1 identical over 9 bases. The CDR3 has 14 amino acids. The junction had 6 bases not matched to a gene; V was cut back by 5 bases and J by 5 bases. CDR1 and CDR2 (germline): SGHTA, FQGNSA. CDR3 residues: CASSAGQGRETQYF. CDR3 in DNA: TGTGCCAGCAGCGCCGGACAGGGGAGGGAGACCCAGTACTTC.

The genes are TRBV9 and TRBJ2-5, with 10 bases matching TRBD2. This CDR3 is 15 amino acids long. Trimming removed 2 bases from V and 4 bases from J; junction bases left unmatched: 5. In germline, CDR1 is SGDLS, CDR2 YYNGEE. This CDR3 is CASSVASGGSETQYF. CDR3 in DNA: TGTGCCAGCAGCGTGGCTAGCGGGGGTTCAGAGACCCAGTACTTC.